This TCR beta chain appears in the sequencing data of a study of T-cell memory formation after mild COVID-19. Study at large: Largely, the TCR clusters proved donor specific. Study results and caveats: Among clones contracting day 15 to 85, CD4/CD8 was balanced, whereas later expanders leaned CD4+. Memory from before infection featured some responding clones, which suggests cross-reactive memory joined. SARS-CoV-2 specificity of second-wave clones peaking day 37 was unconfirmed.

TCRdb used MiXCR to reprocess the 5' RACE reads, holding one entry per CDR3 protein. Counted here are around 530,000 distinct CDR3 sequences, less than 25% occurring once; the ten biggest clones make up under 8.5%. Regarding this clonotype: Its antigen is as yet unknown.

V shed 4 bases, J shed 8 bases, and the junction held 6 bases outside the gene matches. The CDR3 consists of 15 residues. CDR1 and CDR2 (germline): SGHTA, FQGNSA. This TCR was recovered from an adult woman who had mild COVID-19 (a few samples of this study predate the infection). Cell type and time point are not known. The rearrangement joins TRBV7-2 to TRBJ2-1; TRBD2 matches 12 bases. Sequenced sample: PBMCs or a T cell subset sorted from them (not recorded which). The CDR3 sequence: CASSSRLAGVHEQFF. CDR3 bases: TGTGCCAGCAGCTCCCGACTAGCGGGAGTTCATGAGCAGTTCTTC. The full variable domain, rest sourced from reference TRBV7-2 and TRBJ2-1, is GAGVSQSPSNKVTEKGKDVELRCDPISGHTALYWYRQSLGQGLEFLIYFQGNSAPDKSGLPSDRFSAERTGGSVSTLTIQRTQQEDSAVYLCASSSRLAGVHEQFFGPGTRLTVL.